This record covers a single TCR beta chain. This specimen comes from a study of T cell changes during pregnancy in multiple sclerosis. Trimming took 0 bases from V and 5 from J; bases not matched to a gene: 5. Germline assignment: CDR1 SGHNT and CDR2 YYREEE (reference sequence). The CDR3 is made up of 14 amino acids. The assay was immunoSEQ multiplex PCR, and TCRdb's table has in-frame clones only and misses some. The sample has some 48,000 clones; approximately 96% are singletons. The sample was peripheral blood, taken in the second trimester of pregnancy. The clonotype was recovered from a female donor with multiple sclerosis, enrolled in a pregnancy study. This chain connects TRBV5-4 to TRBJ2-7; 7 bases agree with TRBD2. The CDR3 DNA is TGTGCCAGCAGCTTGGGGCGGGAGCGCGACGAGCAGTACTTC. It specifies CASSLGRERDEQYF. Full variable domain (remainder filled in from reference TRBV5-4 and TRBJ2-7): ETGVTQSPTHLIKTRGQQVTLRCSSQSGHNTVSWYQQALGQGPQFIFQYYREEENGRGNFPPRFSGLQFPNYSSELNVNALELDDSALYLCASSLGRERDEQYFGPGTRLTVT.